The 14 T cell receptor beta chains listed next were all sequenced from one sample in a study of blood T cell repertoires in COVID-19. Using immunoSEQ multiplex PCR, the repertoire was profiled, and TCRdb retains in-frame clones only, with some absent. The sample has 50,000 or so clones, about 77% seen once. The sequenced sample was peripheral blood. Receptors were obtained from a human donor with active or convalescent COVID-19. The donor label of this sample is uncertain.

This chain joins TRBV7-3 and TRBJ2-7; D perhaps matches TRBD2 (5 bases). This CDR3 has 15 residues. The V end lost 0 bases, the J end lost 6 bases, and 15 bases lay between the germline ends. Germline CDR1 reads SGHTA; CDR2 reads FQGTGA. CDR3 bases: TGTGCCAGCAGCTTAACGTTCGGGGAGAAGGGCGAGCAGTACTTC. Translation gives CASSLTFGEKGEQYF. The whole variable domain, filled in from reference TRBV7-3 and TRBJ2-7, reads GAGVSQTPSNKVTEKGKYVELRCDPISGHTALYWYRQSLGQGPEFLIYFQGTGAADDSGLPNDRFFAVRPEGSVSTLKIQRTERGDSAVYLCASSLTFGEKGEQYFGPGTRLTVT.

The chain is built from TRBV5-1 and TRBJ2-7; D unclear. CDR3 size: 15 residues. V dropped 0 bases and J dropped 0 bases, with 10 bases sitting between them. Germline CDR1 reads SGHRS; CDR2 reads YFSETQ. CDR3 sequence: CASSLGGGNSYEQYF. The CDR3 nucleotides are TGCGCCAGCAGCTTGGGAGGCGGTAACTCCTACGAGCAGTACTTC.

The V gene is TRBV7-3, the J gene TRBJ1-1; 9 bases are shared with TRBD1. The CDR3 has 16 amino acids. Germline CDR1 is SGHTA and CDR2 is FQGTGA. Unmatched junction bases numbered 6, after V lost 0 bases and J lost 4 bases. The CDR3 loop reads CASSLTGTGLGTEAFF. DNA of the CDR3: TGTGCCAGCAGCTTAACCGGGACAGGGCTGGGCACTGAAGCTTTCTTT.

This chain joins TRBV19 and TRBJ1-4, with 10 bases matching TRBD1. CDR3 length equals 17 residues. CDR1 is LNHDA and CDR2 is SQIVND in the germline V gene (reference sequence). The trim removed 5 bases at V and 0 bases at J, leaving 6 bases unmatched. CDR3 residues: CASSLGQGVPTNEKLFF. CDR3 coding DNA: TGTGCCAGTAGTCTAGGACAGGGGGTTCCAACTAATGAAAAACTGTTTTTT.

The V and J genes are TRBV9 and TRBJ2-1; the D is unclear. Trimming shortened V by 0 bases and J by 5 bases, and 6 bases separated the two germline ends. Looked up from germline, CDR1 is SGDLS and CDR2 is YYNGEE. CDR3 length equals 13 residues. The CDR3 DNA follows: TGTGCCAGCAGCGTAGGTCCCGACAATGAGCAGTTCTTC. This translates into CASSVGPDNEQFF.

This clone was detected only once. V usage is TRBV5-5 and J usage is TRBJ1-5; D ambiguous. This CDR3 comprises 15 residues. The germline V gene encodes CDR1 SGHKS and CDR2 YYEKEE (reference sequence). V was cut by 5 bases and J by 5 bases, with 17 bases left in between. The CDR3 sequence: CASSSRMSGDQPQHF. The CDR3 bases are TGTGCCAGCAGTTCCCGTATGAGCGGGGATCAGCCCCAGCATTTT.

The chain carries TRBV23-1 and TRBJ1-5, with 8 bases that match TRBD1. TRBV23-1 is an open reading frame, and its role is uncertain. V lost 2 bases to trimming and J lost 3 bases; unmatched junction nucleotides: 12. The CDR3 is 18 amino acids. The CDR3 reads CASSQPDRGSRDNQPQHF. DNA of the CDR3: TGCGCCAGCAGTCAACCCGACAGGGGAAGTCGAGACAATCAGCCCCAGCATTTT.

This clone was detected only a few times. DNA of the CDR3: TGTGCCTGGAGTCCAAACCCGACAGGGAACTATGGCTACACCTTC. Translated: CAWSPNPTGNYGYTF. The chain couples TRBV30 to TRBJ1-2; 7 bases map to TRBD1. The V and J ends lost 2 bases and 2 bases, in that order; junction bases with no gene match: 8. The CDR3 sequence is 15 residues long. The germline V gene encodes CDR1 GTSNPN and CDR2 SVGIG (reference sequence).

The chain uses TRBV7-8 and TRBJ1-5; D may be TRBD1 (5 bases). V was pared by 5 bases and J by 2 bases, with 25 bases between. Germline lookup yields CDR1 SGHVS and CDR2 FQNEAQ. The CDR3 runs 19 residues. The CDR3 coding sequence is TGTGCCAGCAGCCCGTGGAGGGTCAGGGCCCCTGGACGCAATCAGCCCCAGCATTTT. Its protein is CASSPWRVRAPGRNQPQHF.

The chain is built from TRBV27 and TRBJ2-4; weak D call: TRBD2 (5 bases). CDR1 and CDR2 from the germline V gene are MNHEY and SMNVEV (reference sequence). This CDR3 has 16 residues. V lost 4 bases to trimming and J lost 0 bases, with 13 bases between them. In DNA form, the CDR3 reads TGTGCCAGCAGTTATCGGGGAGCTGGAGCCAAAAACATTCAGTACTTC. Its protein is CASSYRGAGAKNIQYF.

CDR3 residues: CASSQAGGSVSEQYF. The CDR3 DNA reads as TGTGCCAGCAGCCAAGCGGGAGGCTCTGTCTCTGAGCAGTACTTC. The V and J genes are TRBV5-4 and TRBJ2-7, with 9 bases that match TRBD2. Germline values: CDR1 SGHNT, CDR2 YYREEE (reference sequence). This CDR3 contains 15 residues. V was pared by 4 bases and J by 7 bases, with 12 bases of the junction left unmatched.

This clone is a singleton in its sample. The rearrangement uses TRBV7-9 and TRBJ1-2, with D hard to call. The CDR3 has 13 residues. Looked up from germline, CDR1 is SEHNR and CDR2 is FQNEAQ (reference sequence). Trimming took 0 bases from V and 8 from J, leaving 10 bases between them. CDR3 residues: CASSLATIEGYTF. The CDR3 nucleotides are TGTGCCAGCAGCTTAGCGACAATTGAAGGCTACACCTTC.

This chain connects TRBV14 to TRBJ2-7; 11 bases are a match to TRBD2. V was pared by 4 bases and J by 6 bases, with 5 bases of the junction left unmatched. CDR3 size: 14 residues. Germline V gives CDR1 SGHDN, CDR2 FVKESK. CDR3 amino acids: CASSPLTSGTEQYF. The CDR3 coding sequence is TGTGCCAGCAGCCCTTTGACTAGCGGGACCGAGCAGTACTTC.

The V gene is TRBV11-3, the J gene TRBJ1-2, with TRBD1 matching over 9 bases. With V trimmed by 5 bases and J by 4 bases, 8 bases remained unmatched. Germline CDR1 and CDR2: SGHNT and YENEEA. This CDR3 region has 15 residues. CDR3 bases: TGTGCCAGCAGCCACGGGGACAGGGCCATCTATGGCTACACCTTC. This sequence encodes CASSHGDRAIYGYTF.